Listed below are T cell receptor beta chains from one sample, sequenced in a study of blood T cell repertoires in COVID-19. Some clones are missing from TCRdb's copy, which holds only in-frame ones; the method was immunoSEQ multiplex PCR. The sample lists roughly 250,000 clones; 70% to 90% were seen once. Sequenced: PBMCs or T cells enriched from blood (not recorded which). The receptors stem from a woman under 40 who had recovered from COVID-19. CDR3s leave out the opening cysteine and the closing phenylalanine or tryptophan. D genes are given only for firm matches.

d_gene	v_gene	j_gene	CDR3aa
TRBD1	TRBV5-8	TRBJ2-5	ASRETGGIETQY
.	TRBV29-1	TRBJ1-4	SVESLGTNL
TRBD2	TRBV19	TRBJ2-2	ASSRRRGAGELF
TRBD1	TRBV28	TRBJ1-5	ASRGQGFPDGQPQH
.	TRBV2	TRBJ1-4	ASSAMRLATNEKLF
.	TRBV27	TRBJ1-2	ASSLGRESYGYT
.	TRBV24-1	TRBJ1-2	ATFDSYGYT
TRBD1	TRBV5-5	TRBJ2-7	ASSPGQGVGNEQY
.	TRBV25-1	TRBJ2-2	ASGKPGTLNTGELF
TRBD2	TRBV29-1	TRBJ2-7	SVVLTSGSNAYEQY
.	TRBV5-1	TRBJ2-7	ASNDNYEQY
.	TRBV14	TRBJ1-2	ASSQAGGGAYGYT
.	TRBV24-1	TRBJ2-7	ATSDPGTSGQY
TRBD1	TRBV5-1	TRBJ2-7	ASSLDRADSYEQY
TRBD2	TRBV28	TRBJ2-2	ASSLAPAWVGWELAGDTGELF
TRBD2	TRBV19	TRBJ2-7	ASSVAGGGYEQY
TRBD1	TRBV7-8	TRBJ1-5	ASSLGQGAYSNQPQH
TRBD1	TRBV27	TRBJ1-2	ASSLLGQGDGYT
.	TRBV29-1	TRBJ2-7	SVQPGLSSYEQY
.	TRBV7-9	TRBJ2-1	ASSSYVGGYNEQF
TRBD1	TRBV7-9	TRBJ2-1	ASSLGMLTGGEQF
TRBD1	TRBV7-2	TRBJ2-7	ASSLALGQGHEQY
.	TRBV4-2	TRBJ1-6	ASSQEQGGLDSPLH
.	TRBV28	TRBJ1-4	ASSPPLGVWGEKLF
TRBD1	TRBV11-2	TRBJ1-2	ASSATGQASYGYT
.	TRBV30	TRBJ1-2	AWTLKVRGNRGYT
.	TRBV19	TRBJ2-1	ASSIATGEQF
.	TRBV3-1/TRBV3-2	TRBJ1-1	ASSQLRTEAF
TRBD1	TRBV25-1	TRBJ1-2	ASTGTGAGYT
TRBD1	TRBV6-5	TRBJ1-1	ASSYGRGREAF
TRBD1	TRBV24-1	TRBJ1-2	ATSDTSDRAGYGYT
.	TRBV2	TRBJ1-5	ASSVSRERNQPQH
.	TRBV24-1	TRBJ1-5	ATSDTGLNQPQH
TRBD1	TRBV7-3	TRBJ1-5	ASSLTGNQPQH
TRBD1	TRBV5-1	TRBJ1-5	ASSSGTGDSNQPQH
TRBD1	TRBV7-9	TRBJ2-7	ASSYTPGQGPDEQY
.	TRBV28	TRBJ2-3	ASSLRGASTDTQY
TRBD2	TRBV13	TRBJ2-7	ASSLRTHGAGGTYEQY
.	TRBV14	TRBJ1-2	ASSPLRGTNYGYT
TRBD1	TRBV7-2	TRBJ2-7	ASSEGQDYEQY
.	TRBV30	TRBJ1-1	AWNSGLGGRWVLNTEAF
TRBD1	TRBV7-9	TRBJ1-2	ASSLVTGGNGYT
TRBD1	TRBV15	TRBJ1-5	ATSRPGTVYAERDQPQH
.	TRBV24-1	TRBJ1-5	ATSDRGGMNQPQH
TRBD2	TRBV2	TRBJ2-1	ASIAGLHNEQF
.	TRBV28	TRBJ1-1	ASSRGLLFEAF